Below, 17 T cell receptor beta chains from the same sample are listed, as sequenced in a study of blood T cell repertoires in COVID-19. Profiling relied on immunoSEQ multiplex PCR, and the TCRdb table lists in-frame clones only, not all of them. The table records about 280,000 clones, approximately 90% of them present only once. The specimen sequenced was PBMCs or T cells enriched from blood (not recorded which). These receptors were taken from an older woman in a cohort exposed to, infected with or recovered from COVID-19 (not recorded which).

The table lists this clone with a count of one. The chain recombines TRBV10-3 with TRBJ2-3; 8 positions agree with TRBD2. The CDR3 spans 15 residues. CDR1 and CDR2 from the germline V gene are ENHRY and SYGVKD. Trimming at V came to 6 bases and at J to 7 bases, leaving 12 bases not matched to a gene. CDR3 sequence reads: CAISLSGTGGNTQYF. The CDR3 DNA is TGTGCCATCAGCCTTAGCGGGACCGGGGGTAATACGCAGTATTTT.

This chain connects TRBV7-3 to TRBJ2-6; TRBD1 matches 8 bases. Unmatched junction bases numbered 5, after V lost 1 base and J lost 0 bases. Germline V gene sequence: CDR1 SGHTA, CDR2 FQGTGA. The length of the CDR3 is 18 residues. CDR3 in DNA: TGTGCCAGCAGCTTAAAGGGGGACAGGCTCTCTGGGGCCAACGTCCTGACTTTC. Translation gives CASSLKGDRLSGANVLTF.

The chain couples TRBV3-1 (or the pseudogene TRBV3-2) to TRBJ2-2; 7 nucleotides line up with TRBD1. Germline CDR1 is LGHDT and CDR2 is YNNKEL (reference sequence). The CDR3 spans 14 residues. The trim removed 3 bases at V and 6 bases at J, leaving 4 bases unmatched. The CDR3: CASSQRGGPGELFF. The CDR3 nucleotides are TGTGCCAGCAGCCAGAGAGGGGGCCCCGGGGAGCTGTTTTTT.

The V call is TRBV28, the J call TRBJ1-1, with D perhaps TRBD1 (5 bases). This CDR3 is built from 14 residues. The V and J ends lost 7 bases and 5 bases respectively, with 17 bases between them. Germline V gene sequence: CDR1 MDHEN, CDR2 SYDVKM. CDR3 loop: CASNSDSIRTEAFF. DNA for the CDR3: TGTGCCAGCAACTCTGACAGTATTAGGACTGAAGCTTTCTTT.

The genes are TRBV7-2 and TRBJ1-6, with 10 positions matching TRBD1. After removal of 3 bases from V and 10 bases from J, the junction contained 6 bases not matched to a gene. Germline CDR1 is SGHTA and CDR2 is FQGNSA. CDR3 length: 15 amino acids. The CDR3 reads CASSFGDRGRSPLHF. CDR3 sequence (DNA): TGTGCCAGCAGCTTCGGGGACAGGGGTCGATCACCCCTCCACTTT.

The CDR3 nucleotides read TGTGCCAGCAGCTCCCAGACTAGCGGGAGCTATAATGAGCAGTTCTTC. Protein sequence: CASSSQTSGSYNEQFF. V is TRBV11-2 and J is TRBJ2-1; TRBD2 matches at 12 bases. CDR3 length equals 16 residues. The trim removed 4 bases at V and 7 bases at J, leaving 8 bases unmatched. CDR1 is SGHAT and CDR2 is FQNNGV in the germline V gene.

The chain employs TRBV4-3 and TRBJ2-7; D may be TRBD2 (6 bases). The CDR3 runs to 16 residues. CDR1 LGHNA and CDR2 YSLEER come from the germline V gene. Deletions cut 0 bases from V and 3 bases from J, with 15 bases between. In nucleotides, the CDR3 is TGCGCCAGCAGCCAAGATCGTGGGGGGTCCCGCTACGAGCAGTACTTC. It codes for CASSQDRGGSRYEQYF.

The rearrangement uses TRBV28 and TRBJ1-2, with 7 bases matching TRBD1. The CDR3 spans 15 residues. V gave up 6 bases and J gave up 1 base; unmatched junction bases: 8. Germline V lookup: CDR1 MDHEN, CDR2 SYDVKM. Written as DNA, the CDR3 is TGTGCCAGCAGGTCCGGGACAGCACTTAACTATGGCTACACCTTC. Translation gives CASRSGTALNYGYTF.

The V call is TRBV24-1, the J call TRBJ2-1; 7 positions agree with TRBD1. Trimming took 2 bases from V and 8 from J; bases not matched to a gene: 5. CDR1 is KGHDR and CDR2 is SFDVKD in the germline V gene. The CDR3 totals 14 residues. The CDR3 DNA reads as TGTGCCACCAGTGATTCATCGACAGGGCATGAGCAGTTCTTC. It yields the protein CATSDSSTGHEQFF.

The J gene is TRBJ2-1, the V gene TRBV7-6; TRBD1 matches 7 bases. Trimming took 1 base from V and 8 from J; bases not matched to a gene: 5. The CDR3 is 14 residues long. CDR1 is SGHVS, CDR2 FNYEAQ, per germline. The CDR3, as DNA: TGTGCCAGCAGCTTAGGACAGGGAGTCCATGAGCAGTTCTTC. This gives the protein CASSLGQGVHEQFF.

The chain uses TRBV7-9 and TRBJ1-1, with 8 bases aligning to TRBD1. This CDR3 spans 16 amino acids. Trimming removed 5 bases from V and 0 bases from J; junction bases left unmatched: 8. Germline lookup yields CDR1 SEHNR and CDR2 FQNEAQ (reference sequence). CDR3 nucleotide sequence: TGTGCCAGCAGCCCTTACGGACAGGGCATGAACACTGAAGCTTTCTTT. Its protein is CASSPYGQGMNTEAFF.

The V gene is TRBV30, the J gene TRBJ2-1; TRBD2 agrees at 10 bases. Germline lookup yields CDR1 GTSNPN and CDR2 SVGIG (reference sequence). The CDR3 is 17 residues long. Trimming cost V 6 bases and J 0 bases; bases outside gene matches: 11. The CDR3 protein is CACYPGASGSSYNEQFF. The CDR3 DNA reads as TGTGCCTGTTATCCCGGGGCTAGCGGGAGCTCCTACAATGAGCAGTTCTTC.

This sequence joins TRBV5-4 and TRBJ2-7; TRBD1 aligns across 7 bases. J gave up 5 bases and V 0 bases, and 8 bases lay outside the gene matches. This CDR3 comprises 15 residues. Germline V gene lookup returns CDR1 SGHNT and CDR2 YYREEE (reference sequence). The CDR3 bases are TGTGCCAGCAGCTTGGCCCCCGACAGGGACAACGAGCAGTACTTC. This sequence encodes CASSLAPDRDNEQYF.

The chain links TRBV24-1 to TRBJ2-5; perhaps TRBD2 as D (5 bases). Germline loops: CDR1 KGHDR, CDR2 SFDVKD. Between the trimmed V and J ends, which lost 7 bases and 4 bases, there was a span of 12 bases. The CDR3 totals 13 residues. Here the CDR3 DNA reads TGTGCCACCAGCCTCGGAGGCGGAGAGACCCAGTACTTC. Translation gives CATSLGGGETQYF.

The chain combines TRBV18 with TRBJ2-7; 7 bases are a match to TRBD2. Germline assignment: CDR1 KGHSH and CDR2 LQKENI. V lost 3 bases, J lost 2 bases, and 7 bases stayed unmatched. The length of the CDR3 is 15 residues. The CDR3 region is CASSPSPGGPYEQYF. The CDR3 nucleotides read TGTGCCAGCTCACCTTCGCCGGGGGGTCCCTACGAGCAGTACTTC.

The chain carries TRBV7-9 and TRBJ1-6; tentative D call: TRBD1 (5 bases). The CDR3 sequence is 15 residues long. Deletions cut 1 base from V and 6 bases from J, with 10 bases between. Germline V gene lookup returns CDR1 SEHNR and CDR2 FQNEAQ (reference sequence). CDR3 sequence: CASSLVGQGNSPLHF. Here the CDR3 DNA reads TGTGCCAGCAGCTTAGTAGGGCAGGGTAATTCACCCCTCCACTTT. Based on the CDR3 plus reference TRBV7-9 and TRBJ1-6, the full variable domain is DTGVSQNPRHKITKRGQNVTFRCDPISEHNRLYWYRQTLGQGPEFLTYFQNEAQLEKSRLLSDRFSAERPKGSFSTLEIQRTEQGDSAMYLCASSLVGQGNSPLHFGNGTRLTVT.

This chain connects TRBV7-2 to TRBJ2-5, with 7 bases fitting TRBD1. Trimming at V came to 5 bases and at J to 5 bases, leaving 8 bases not matched to a gene. Germline CDR1 is SGHTA and CDR2 is FQGNSA. CDR3 size: 14 residues. CDR3: CASSIYRGRETQYF. The CDR3 DNA follows: TGTGCCAGCAGCATCTACAGGGGACGGGAGACCCAGTACTTC. The entire variable domain, with the rest obtained from reference TRBV7-2 and TRBJ2-5, is as follows: GAGVSQSPSNKVTEKGKDVELRCDPISGHTALYWYRQSLGQGLEFLIYFQGNSAPDKSGLPSDRFSAERTGGSVSTLTIQRTQQEDSAVYLCASSIYRGRETQYFGPGTRLLVL.